This T cell receptor beta chain was documented in a study of blood T cell repertoires in COVID-19. This CDR3 has 15 residues. Germline CDR1 and CDR2: LNHDA and SQIVND (reference sequence). V trimming: 4 bases; J trimming: 5 bases; junction bases outside the gene matches: 5. Only in-frame clones appear in the TCRdb table, and some are missing; sequencing was by immunoSEQ multiplex PCR. Among a few hundred thousand clones listed, around nine tenths were seen once. The receptor was derived from a woman in her 70s with COVID-19, enrolled during active disease. The sample comprised peripheral blood. V usage is TRBV19 and J usage is TRBJ2-3; 11 nucleotides line up with TRBD1. CDR3 amino acids: CASSRPGTGGDTQYF. CDR3 nucleotide sequence: TGTGCCAGTAGTAGGCCTGGGACAGGGGGAGATACGCAGTATTTT.